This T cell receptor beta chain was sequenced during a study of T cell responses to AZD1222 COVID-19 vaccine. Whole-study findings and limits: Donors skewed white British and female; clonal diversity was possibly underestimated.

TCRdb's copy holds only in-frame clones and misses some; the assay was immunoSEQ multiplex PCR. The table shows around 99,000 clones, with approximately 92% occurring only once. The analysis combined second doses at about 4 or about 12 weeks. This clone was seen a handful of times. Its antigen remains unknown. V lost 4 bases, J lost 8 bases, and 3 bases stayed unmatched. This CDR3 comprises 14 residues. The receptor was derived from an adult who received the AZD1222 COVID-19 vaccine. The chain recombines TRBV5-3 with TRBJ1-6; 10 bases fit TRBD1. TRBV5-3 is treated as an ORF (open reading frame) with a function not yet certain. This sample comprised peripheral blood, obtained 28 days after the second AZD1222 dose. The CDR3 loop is CARSGTGAHSPLHF. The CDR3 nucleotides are TGTGCCAGAAGCGGGACAGGGGCCCATTCACCCCTCCACTTT.